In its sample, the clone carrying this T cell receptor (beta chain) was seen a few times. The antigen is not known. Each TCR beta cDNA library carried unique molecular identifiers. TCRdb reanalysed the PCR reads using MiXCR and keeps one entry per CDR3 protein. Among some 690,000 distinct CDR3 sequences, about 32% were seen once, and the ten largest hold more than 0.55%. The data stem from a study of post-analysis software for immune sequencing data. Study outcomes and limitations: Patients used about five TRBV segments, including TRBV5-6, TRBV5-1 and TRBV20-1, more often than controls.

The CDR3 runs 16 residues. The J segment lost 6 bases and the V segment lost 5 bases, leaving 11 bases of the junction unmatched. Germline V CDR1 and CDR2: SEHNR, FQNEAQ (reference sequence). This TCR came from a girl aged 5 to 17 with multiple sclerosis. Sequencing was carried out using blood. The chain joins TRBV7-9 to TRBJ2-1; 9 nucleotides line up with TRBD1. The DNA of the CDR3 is TGTGCCAGCAGCCAGGGACAGGGTGGGTCTCTCAATGAGCAGTTCTTC. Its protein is CASSQGQGGSLNEQFF.